This record looks at one TCR beta chain sequence and its context. V lost 2 bases and J lost 6, with 10 bases in between. The CDR3 has 12 residues. Germline CDR1 reads GTSNPN; CDR2 reads SVGIG (reference sequence). Sequencing used immunoSEQ multiplex PCR; TCRdb keeps in-frame clones, though not all of them. The sample includes roughly 400,000 clones, about 90% of them seen just once. Treatment in this sample: roughly 20 received Ad26.COV2.S at low or high dose, single or two shots; 5 received placebo; per-sample allocation not given. Vaccine and placebo recipients were sampled on day 63 after the first injection. Expressing Wuhan-strain SARS-CoV-2 spike, an Ad26 vector served as the vaccine. The data stem from a study of Ad26.COV2.S vaccination and SARS-CoV-2 variants.

The chain combines TRBV30 with TRBJ1-2; a possible D gene is TRBD1 (6 bases). Here the sequenced sample was peripheral blood, taken in a trial of Ad26.COV2.S vaccine versus placebo. The clonotype originates from a person aged 18-60 years who received the Ad26.COV2.S COVID-19 vaccine or a placebo. The CDR3 nucleotides are TGTGCCTGGAGTTTGGCAGGGGATGGCTACACCTTC. It codes for CAWSLAGDGYTF.